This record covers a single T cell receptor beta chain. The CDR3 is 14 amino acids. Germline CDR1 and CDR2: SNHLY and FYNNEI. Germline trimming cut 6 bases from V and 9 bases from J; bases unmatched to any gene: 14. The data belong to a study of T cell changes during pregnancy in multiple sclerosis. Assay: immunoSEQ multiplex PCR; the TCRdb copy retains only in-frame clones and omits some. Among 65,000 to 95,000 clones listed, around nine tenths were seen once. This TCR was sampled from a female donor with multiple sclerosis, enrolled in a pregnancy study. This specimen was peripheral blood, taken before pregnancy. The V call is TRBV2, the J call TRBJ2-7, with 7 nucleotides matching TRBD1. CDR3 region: CASSSDRSYIGQYF. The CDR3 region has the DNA TGTGCCAGCAGCTCGGACAGGAGTTACATCGGGCAGTACTTC.